This T cell receptor beta chain emerged from a study of T cells in Graves' hyperthyroidism and ophthalmopathy. Germline loops: CDR1 LGHNA, CDR2 YNFKEQ. Trimming removed 0 bases at V and 2 bases at J, with 36 bases between. This CDR3 is built from 24 residues. Template material for amplifying TCR beta CDR3 regions consisted of RNA transcripts. HTBI primers were used for first-round RT-PCR of the TCR CDR3. TCRdb ran MiXCR on the multiplex PCR reads and lists one entry per CDR3 protein. This table holds approximately 600,000 distinct CDR3 sequences, 12% to 15% found once. From 10 ml of fresh peripheral blood, PBMCs were isolated.

The chain combines TRBV4-2 with TRBJ2-3, with D tentatively TRBD2 (5 bases). The clonotype comes from a woman aged 18-30 years with Graves' ophthalmopathy. The sequenced material came from blood. The CDR3 DNA reads as TGTGCCAGCAGCCAAGAAAGAGGACTGAAGGGAATCGTCGGGGTTACATCTAACACAGATACGCAGTATTTT. It is translated as CASSQERGLKGIVGVTSNTDTQYF.